This TCR beta chain was found in a study of shared clonotypes between healthy human individuals. Sequenced by immunoSEQ multiplex PCR; TCRdb stores in-frame clones only, minus some. The table lists around 480,000 clones, about three quarters of them singletons. Turning to this clone: Its antigen is as yet unknown.

Whole-study results and caveats: Collection of samples was limited to blood; tissue repertoires likely differ.

The CDR3 has 15 amino acids. Germline loops: CDR1 SQVTM, CDR2 ANQGSEA. V lost 7 bases to trimming and J lost 0 bases, with 16 bases between them. The clonotype comes from a woman aged 40 to 50 in good health. Some clones in this sample may be carry-over from other donors' samples. The chain links TRBV29-1 to TRBJ2-1, with a weak D call TRBD2 (5 bases). The sequencing input was PBMCs. Here the CDR3 DNA reads TGCAGCGCCCCTAGAGTAGCGAGCTCCTACAATGAGCAGTTCTTC. As protein: CSAPRVASSYNEQFF.